What follows is one TCR beta chain and its context. This entry is derived from a study of blood T cell repertoires in COVID-19. Study overall: The origin of the acute and convalescent COVID-19 samples was the United States, Italy and Spain.

Per the authors' pipeline: Reference gene primer amplification gave estimated nucleated cell counts. Sequenced by immunoSEQ multiplex PCR; TCRdb stores in-frame clones only, minus some. V and J calls and clone size are copied from that table; D and trimming were computed from the DNA. Counted here are tens of thousands of clones, roughly nine tenths occurring once; the ten biggest clones make up approximately 15%. Germline V gene data show CDR1 as MNHNS and CDR2 as SASEGT. Trimming pared 3 bases from V and 4 bases from J, leaving 9 bases between. The CDR3 runs to 13 residues. This receptor was obtained from a man at least 80 years old in a cohort sampled during active COVID-19. The chain employs TRBV6-1 and TRBJ1-2; D remains ambiguous. Sequenced: peripheral blood. The CDR3 loop is CASSDQVAYGYTF. CDR3 bases: TGTGCCAGCAGTGATCAGGTTGCCTATGGCTACACCTTC.